This T cell receptor beta chain was recovered during a study of immune evolution from preneoplasia to lung adenocarcinoma (dated by TCRdb to the early 2020s). About the investigation overall: HLA loss of heterozygosity was seen in about 7.6%, 15% and 36% of AIS, MIA and ADC lesions, and in no AAH lesions. Immune contexture across lung adenocarcinoma precursors and invasive adenocarcinoma was profiled using immune gene expression, TCR sequencing and multiplex immunofluorescence. Resected precursor lesions (AAH, AIS, MIA) and invasive adenocarcinomas were each compared against paired morphologically normal lung tissue. Sample size was determined by specimen availability and not by a prior power calculation. The immune data were integrated with whole exome sequencing and methylation data from the same cohort of nodules. In total, the cohort included some 54 patients with pulmonary nodules, all of whom underwent surgical resection. The TCR sequencing data were obtained from about 47 patients. The study reported that 90 to 120 samples were used for TCR sequencing. POLYSOLVER was used to infer Class I HLA alleles from exome data, and LOHHLA was used to detect allele-specific HLA loss.

The patients had resection in Japan or China between 2014 and 2017. Two lung cancer pathologists independently confirmed the histologic diagnosis of each case on H&E slides. Premalignant or tumor cells were enriched for nucleic acid extraction by macro-dissection performed after pathologic assessment. The AllPrep DNA/RNA FFPE Kit was used to isolate DNA from FFPE tissue. In the case of this clone: Which antigen it targets is not known. Base qualities were left out, and no much larger clone turns up one base away.

What the authors observed across the whole study: Compared with EGFR-mutant or double wild-type lesions, KRAS-mutant nodules had the highest T cell clonality. Clonality was highest in normal lung, while later-stage lesions appeared to show lower clonality but higher T cell density and diversity. All patients were from Japan and China, so applicability to Western populations was uncertain. Normal lung had the highest top T cell clone frequencies, and these frequencies appeared to fall progressively from AAH through AIS, MIA and invasive adenocarcinoma. Findings were based on association rather than direct causation; larger cohorts with long-term follow-up and longitudinal biopsies were deemed needed.

The immunoSEQ hsTCRbeta Kit was used to sequence TCR beta CDR3 regions from DNA. Concerning the study's data processing: TCR sequencing data were analysed with the ImmunoSEQ Analyzer. T cell clonality was defined as 1 minus Pielou's evenness, calculated on productive rearrangements. T cell diversity was measured with the inverse Simpson index on productive templates. T cell density was expressed as TCR beta template counts normalized to usable DNA, with usable DNA estimated by amplifying and sequencing housekeeping genes. TCR metrics were compared across histologic stages using two-sided Kruskal-Wallis tests. Here the immuneACCESS table is served through TCRdb, limited to in-frame sequences with V and J called. Missing clones are a known gap in these copies; in checked studies unresolved V genes cover under half, and the rest lacks a known reason. Clonal size and the V and J genes are those of that table, whereas D and trimming came from the DNA. This sample has about 26,000 clones in its table, and approximately 74% of those were observed once. 5.7% of the sample belongs to the ten largest clones.

The receptor was derived from a person aged 60 to 70 with invasive lung adenocarcinoma. Some clones in this sample may be carry-over from other donors' samples. Sequencing used FFPE invasive lung adenocarcinoma tissue. What the cell subset or site label conveys for this sample: frankly invasive lung adenocarcinoma (ADC).

The sequenced DNA is TGTGCCAGCAGCCGGGAACTAGCGAGGCTAGCCAAAAACATTCAGTACTTC. This encodes CASSRELARLAKNIQYF. The chain joins TRBV7-9 to TRBJ2-4; a stretch of 7 junction bases matches TRBD2. The CDR3 has 17 amino acids, counting the end cysteine and phenylalanine. Here the CDR3 DNA is all that survives: 51 bases in frame from base 1. Ends trimmed: V by 5 bases, J by 0 bases; bases unmatched to a gene: 10. The CDR1 and CDR2 encoded by the germline V gene (reference sequence) are SEHNR and FQNEAQ.